Listed below are T cell receptor beta chains from one sample, sequenced in a study of cytomegalovirus exposure and HLA in healthy donors. Sequencing used immunoSEQ multiplex PCR; TCRdb keeps in-frame clones, though not all of them. The sample table includes 65,000 to 95,000 clones. Sample: PBMCs. These receptors all come from a man in his thirties or forties in good health and CMV-seronegative. Each CDR3 is given with its conserved first and last residue. D genes are given only for firm matches.

j_call v_call d_call cdr3_nt cdr3_aa
TRBJ2-3 TRBV11-1 TRBD1 TGTGCCAGCAGCTTCGGGACAGGGGCCCTAGATACGCAGTATTTT CASSFGTGALDTQYF
TRBJ2-7 TRBV6-5 TRBD1 TGTGCCAGTCTCACCCCGGGACAGGGGGGGTACGAGCAGTACTTC CASLTPGQGGYEQYF
TRBJ2-7 TRBV5-4 TRBD2 TGTGCCAGCAGCTTCTTTGGCGGGAGTCCCTACGAGCAGTACTTC CASSFFGGSPYEQYF
TRBJ1-2 TRBV29-1 TRBD1 TGCAGCGTGGAAGGGACAGGAAGCTACACCTTC CSVEGTGSYTF
TRBJ2-7 TRBV27 TRBD2 TGTGCCAGCAGCCTGATAGGGAGGGGCGAGCAGTACTTC CASSLIGRGEQYF
TRBJ1-1 TRBV19 - TGTGCCAGTAGTATAGGGCAGTGGAACACTGAAGCTTTCTTT CASSIGQWNTEAFF
TRBJ2-7 TRBV27 TRBD1 TGTGCCAGCCACCGAACAGGGGGGATGACCTACGAGCAGTACTTC CASHRTGGMTYEQYF
TRBJ1-6 TRBV9 - TGTGCCAGCAGCGTAGACGCGGGAAATTCACCCCTCCACTTT CASSVDAGNSPLHF
TRBJ1-3 TRBV29-1 TRBD1 TGCAGCGCCGGAGACAGGGCTGGAAACACCATATATTTT CSAGDRAGNTIYF
TRBJ1-3 TRBV2 - TGTGCCATCCTATTGGGAGGAACCATATATTTT CAILLGGTIYF
TRBJ1-1 TRBV9 - TGTGCCAGCAGCGTAGAAAAGTGGAGGGGCACTGAAGCTTTCTTT CASSVEKWRGTEAFF
TRBJ2-7 TRBV19 - TGTGCCAGTAGTAAACTAGGCGGTAACTCCTACGAGCAGTACTTC CASSKLGGNSYEQYF
TRBJ2-7 TRBV9 - TGTGCCAGCAGCGTAGATCAGGGGCATTGGTCCGAGCAGTACTTC CASSVDQGHWSEQYF
TRBJ2-7 TRBV9 - TGTGCCAGCAGCACCCAAGGGGCATCCTACGAGCAGTACTTC CASSTQGASYEQYF
TRBJ2-7 TRBV13 - TGTGCCAGCAGCCCTCGGTTGGGACATTTCCGCGAGCAGTACTTC CASSPRLGHFREQYF
TRBJ2-5 TRBV5-1 - TGCGCCAGCAGCTTGGCCCTCGGGAGTGGACAAGAGACCCAGTACTTC CASSLALGSGQETQYF
TRBJ1-2 TRBV5-6 TRBD1 TGTGCCAGCAGCTTCACAGGGGAAGACTATGGCTACACCTTC CASSFTGEDYGYTF
TRBJ1-5 TRBV19 - TGTGCCAGTAGTATGGGGGTAGGAGGGGCCCTCAATCAGCCCCAGCATTTT CASSMGVGGALNQPQHF
TRBJ2-1 TRBV5-1 - TGCGCCAGCAGCTTGGCCGCAGGGAACAATGAGCAGTTCTTC CASSLAAGNNEQFF
TRBJ1-3 TRBV11-3 - TGTGCCAGCAGCTCCCAACAGGGAAACACCATATATTTT CASSSQQGNTIYF
TRBJ2-7 TRBV5-1 TRBD1 TGCGCCAGCAGCTCACAGGGGCCCCCCTACGAGCAGTACTTC CASSSQGPPYEQYF
TRBJ1-2 TRBV13 - TGTGCCAGCAGCCCTCACAGGGAAACGGACTATGGCTACACCTTC CASSPHRETDYGYTF
TRBJ1-1 TRBV5-1 - TGCGCCAGCAGCGCGGGACCGGGAGCTTTAATGAACACTGAAGCTTTCTTT CASSAGPGALMNTEAFF
TRBJ1-4 TRBV4-1 - TGCGCCAGCAGCCAAGTACTCGAGGAAAAACTGTTTTTT CASSQVLEEKLFF
TRBJ2-7 TRBV7-8 - TGTGCCAGCAGCTTAGCGCTGAGCTCCTACGAGCAGTACTTC CASSLALSSYEQYF
TRBJ2-1 TRBV10-3 - TGTGCCATCAGTGAGGGGGCCGCCCGCTCCTACAATGAGCAGTTCTTC CAISEGAARSYNEQFF
TRBJ1-4 TRBV13 - TGTGCCAGCAGCCCCCAGGGGTGGGATGAAAAACTGTTTTTT CASSPQGWDEKLFF
TRBJ1-5 TRBV6-4 TRBD1 TGTGCCAGCAGTGACGGTACAGGGGATCAGCCCCAGCATTTT CASSDGTGDQPQHF
TRBJ2-2 TRBV4-2 TRBD1 TGTGCCAGCAGCCGCCCCGACAGGGACACCGGGGAGCTGTTTTTT CASSRPDRDTGELFF
TRBJ2-5 TRBV2 TRBD1 TGTGCCAGCAGTGACAGGGGGCTTGGGGAGACCCAGTACTTC CASSDRGLGETQYF
TRBJ1-1 TRBV6-1 TRBD1 TGTGCCAGCAGTAAAGGGGGCGACGCTGAAGCTTTCTTT CASSKGGDAEAFF
TRBJ1-5 TRBV28 TRBD1 TGTGCCAGCAGTGCACAGGGGTATCAGCCCCAGCATTTT CASSAQGYQPQHF
TRBJ1-5 TRBV15 - TGTGCCACCAGCAGAGATGGGGGGAATCAGCCCCAGCATTTT CATSRDGGNQPQHF
TRBJ2-1 TRBV4-2 TRBD2 TGTGCCAGCAGCCACCTCGGACTAGCGGATAGCTCCTACAATGAGCAGTTCTTC CASSHLGLADSSYNEQFF
TRBJ2-1 TRBV29-1 TRBD2 TGCAGCGTTAACGGGAGGGGGAATGAGCAGTTCTTC CSVNGRGNEQFF
TRBJ1-1 TRBV29-1 - TGCAGCGTTTCTATGGGGCGACAAGCTTTCTTT CSVSMGRQAFF
TRBJ1-2 TRBV10-1 - TGCGCCAGCAGTGAACGAGTCCTCTTC CASSERVLF
TRBJ1-3 TRBV30 - TGTGCCTGGGATGAACAGGGACCTGGAAACACCATATATTTT CAWDEQGPGNTIYF
TRBJ2-5 TRBV5-1 TRBD1 TGCGCCAGCAGCTCAGGACAGGGGGTACAAGAGACCCAGTACTTC CASSSGQGVQETQYF
TRBJ2-1 TRBV7-3 TRBD2 TGTGCCAGCAGCCTTCTAGCGGGAGACAATGAGCAGTTCTTC CASSLLAGDNEQFF
TRBJ2-5 TRBV14 - TGTGCCAGCAGCCAAGGCGTCCGGGAGACCCAGTACTTC CASSQGVRETQYF
TRBJ2-6 TRBV6-5 TRBD2 TGTGCCAGCAGTTGGGGGGGAGCCGGGGCCAACGTCCTGACTTTC CASSWGGAGANVLTF
TRBJ1-1 TRBV30 TRBD1 TGTGCCTGGAGTGCGGGAGGGGGCGGGAGGGCTTTCTTT CAWSAGGGGRAFF
TRBJ2-1 TRBV11-2 - TGTGCCAGCAGCTTAGTGGCTAGTGTGAATGAGCAGTTCTTC CASSLVASVNEQFF
TRBJ2-7 TRBV5-1 TRBD2 TGCGCCAGCAGCCGGGGGACTAGCGGGTTCTACGAGCAGTACTTC CASSRGTSGFYEQYF
TRBJ2-5 TRBV10-3 TRBD1 TGTGCCATCAGTACCAGACCGGGACAGGGAGGGGAGACCCAGTACTTC CAISTRPGQGGETQYF
TRBJ1-1 TRBV5-4 TRBD1 TGTGCCAGCAGCTACGACAGGGAGAACACTGAAGCTTTCTTT CASSYDRENTEAFF
TRBJ1-1 TRBV6-1 - TGTGCCAGCAGCTTAATGACAGTCATGAACACTGAAGCTTTCTTT CASSLMTVMNTEAFF
TRBJ1-1 TRBV5-6 TRBD1 TGTGCCAGCAGCCTCCTACAGGGGCGACCCGACACTGAAGCTTTCTTT CASSLLQGRPDTEAFF
TRBJ2-7 TRBV4-3 - TGCGCCAGCAGCCTTGGGACACGTGCCTCCTACGAGCAGTACTTC CASSLGTRASYEQYF
TRBJ2-1 TRBV6-5 - TGTGCCAGCAGTTACGTGTATAGCTCCTACAATGAGCAGTTCTTC CASSYVYSSYNEQFF
TRBJ1-3 TRBV2 - TGTGCCAGCAAGGGTACTAACAGGGCGAGTGGAAACACCATATATTTT CASKGTNRASGNTIYF